This paragraph reports one T cell receptor (beta chain). What it binds is not known. This sample is drawn from a study of CD8+CD57+ T cells in acquired aplastic anemia. About the study: CD4+ and CD8+ cells, once sorted, gave DNA averaging approximately 3 ug. Study observations and caveats: The study identified roughly 31 CD8+ CDR3 sequences shared by patients and controls.

Previously, flow cytometry had revealed CD8+CD57+ cell expansion in the patients chosen for sequencing. Every patient presented with severe acquired aplastic anemia. Genomic DNA was employed as the template in profiling TCR beta VDJ and CDR3. TCRdb re-called the reads with MiXCR, one entry per CDR3 protein. The table records roughly 93,000 distinct CDR3 sequences, about 63% of them present only once. V lost 6 bases, J lost 3 bases, and 24 bases lay in between. The CDR3 is 18 residues long. The germline gives CDR1 MGHDK, CDR2 SYGVNS. This TCR derives from a human donor with aplastic anemia. The source material was sorted CD4+, CD8+, or CD8+CD57+ T cells (not recorded which) from PBMCs. The genes are TRBV25-1 and TRBJ2-1; D may be TRBD1 or TRBD2 (5 bases each). The CDR3 is CASRIPIGTGPDYNEQFF. CDR3 nucleotide sequence: TGTGCCAGCAGGATCCCGATTGGGACGGGGCCCGACTACAATGAGCAGTTCTTC. The full variable domain, rest sourced from reference TRBV25-1 and TRBJ2-1, is EADIYQTPRYLVIGTGKKITLECSQTMGHDKMYWYQQDPGMELHLIHYSYGVNSTEKGDLSSESTVSRIRTEHFPLTLESARPSHTSQYLCASRIPIGTGPDYNEQFFGPGTRLTVL.